This record concerns one T cell receptor beta chain sequence. Its antigen remains unidentified. Base qualities are not recorded, but no much larger clone differs from it by a single base. All of the isolated RNA was reverse transcribed with the High Capacity cDNA Reverse Transcription Kit, so expressed TCRB transcripts were sequenced. Deep immunoSEQ sequencing was performed on naive, central memory and regulatory T cell samples, with an average of about 3.6 million total reads per sample. After sorted cells were lysed in RLT buffer, RNA was extracted with DNase-treated RNeasy Micro or Mini kits, with the choice depending on cell number. Each cell subset was processed on its own to prevent cross-contamination, while patient and healthy donor samples were processed together. The immunoSEQ multiplex PCR was used to amplify TCRB sequences from cDNA, generating 87-bp fragments that spanned the CDR3 region. Sequencing of the amplicons was done on the Illumina HiSeq platform. As for the original processing: Synthetic template baselines were used to correct PCR bias computationally, reads within Hamming distance 2 were collapsed together, and singletons that could not be merged were discarded. Reads were aligned against IMGT so that V, D and J genes, CDR3 length and insertions or deletions at six rearrangement sites could be assigned. Clonotype counts were normalized to sorted cell number within each subset before computing true diversity and Gini coefficients with the tcR R package. Repertoire sharing was quantified using the overlap coefficient calculated on TCRB nucleotide sequences. Out-of-frame TCRB sequences from naive cells were analyzed to stand in for the pre-selection repertoire. Entries here come from immuneACCESS through TCRdb and include only in-frame sequences with V and J called. Some clones fail to appear in such tables; in the studies checked, an unresolved V gene covers under half of the shortfall, and the cause of the remainder is unknown. The V and J calls and clone size are taken from that table; D and trimming were inferred from the DNA. The sample profile shows hundreds of thousands of clones; around an eighth of them were found once. The ten top clones hold 0.015% to 0.02% of the sample.

Each donor gave one peripheral blood draw, roughly 110 mL on average, collected into heparinised tubes. A BD FACSAria II and a panel including CD45RO, CCR7, CD25, CD127, CD95 and CD27 were used to sort naive, central memory, regulatory and stem cell-like memory CD4+ T cells. All sorted populations exceeded 95% purity. PBMCs were isolated right away by Lymphoprep density gradient centrifugation and were stained directly, without culture. Samples were stained and sorted in pairs, with one healthy donor and one patient per experiment, so that batch effects were minimized. The CDR3 contains 14 residues, cysteine and phenylalanine counted. Just CDR3 DNA is preserved here, 42 bases in frame from base 1. As encoded in the germline V gene, CDR1 is SGHAT while CDR2 is FQNNGV. Relative to germline, V is 4 bases shorter and J is 5 bases shorter, with 14 bases between their ends. This entry belongs to a study of beta chain features in type 1 diabetes listed by TCRdb under 2018. Regarding the study in general: Mean age, gender distribution, total cell number and subset yield were not different between patients and healthy donors. A total of 100 million to 110 million sorted cells were examined across all samples, and a strong correlation was observed between cell number per subset and RNA yield. The study compared the TCRB repertoires of sorted circulating CD4+ T cell subsets in recently diagnosed type 1 diabetes patients with those in matched healthy donors. Regulatory and stem cell-like memory subsets were obtained from only 8 patients and about eight healthy donors, while naive and central memory subsets were obtained from all 30 or so donors.

Broader findings and caveats from the paper: Shorter templates might have been favored by PCR, but patient and control samples were amplified and corrected together, so both groups would have been affected equally by any skew. Because cDNA was sequenced instead of genomic DNA, highly expressing activated cells could be over-represented, though the groups showed no difference in activation or CD3 levels. Type 1 diabetes patients showed a moderate but significant shortening of TCRB CDR3 length in all four CD4+ subsets. Fewer insertions and more nucleotide deletions at VDJ recombination sites were observed in patients with type 1 diabetes, implying thymic rearrangement abnormalities. The naive, central memory and regulatory TCRB repertoires appeared to resemble one another more closely among patients than among healthy donors. Because the HLA sub-analyses included only small numbers of individuals, any influence of HLA type on TCRB rearrangement was left unresolved.

The sample was naive CD4+ T cells from blood. The label giving this sample's cell subset or site can be read as: true naive CD4+ T cells. The V and J genes are TRBV11-2 and TRBJ2-5, with TRBD2 perhaps the D gene, on 5 matching bases. This receptor was obtained from a man younger than 35 in good health. The nucleotide sequence is given as TGTGCCAGCAGCTCCTCGGGGTGGGAGGAGACCCAGTACTTC. This sequence encodes CASSSSGWEETQYF.